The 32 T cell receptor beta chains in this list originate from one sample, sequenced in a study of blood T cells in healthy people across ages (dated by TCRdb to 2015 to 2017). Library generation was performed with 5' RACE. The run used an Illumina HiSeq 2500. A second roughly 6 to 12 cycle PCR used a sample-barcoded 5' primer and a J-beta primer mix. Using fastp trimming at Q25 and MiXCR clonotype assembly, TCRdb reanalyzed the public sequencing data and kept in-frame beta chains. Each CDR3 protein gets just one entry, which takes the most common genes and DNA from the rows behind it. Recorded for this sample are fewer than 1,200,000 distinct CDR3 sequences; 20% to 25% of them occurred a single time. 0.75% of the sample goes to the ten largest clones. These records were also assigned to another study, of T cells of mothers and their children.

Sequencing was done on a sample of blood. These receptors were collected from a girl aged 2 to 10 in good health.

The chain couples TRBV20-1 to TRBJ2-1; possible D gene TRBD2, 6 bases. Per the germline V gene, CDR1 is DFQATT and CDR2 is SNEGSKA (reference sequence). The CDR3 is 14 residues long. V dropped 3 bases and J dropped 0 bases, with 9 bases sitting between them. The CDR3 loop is CSASGSSSYNEQFF. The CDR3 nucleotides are TGCAGTGCTAGCGGGAGTTCCTCCTACAATGAGCAGTTCTTC.

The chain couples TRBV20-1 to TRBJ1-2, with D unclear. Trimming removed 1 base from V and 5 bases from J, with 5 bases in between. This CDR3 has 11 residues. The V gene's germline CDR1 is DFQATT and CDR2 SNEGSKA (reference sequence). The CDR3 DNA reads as TGCAGTGCTAGAGGACCTTATGGCTACACCTTC. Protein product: CSARGPYGYTF.

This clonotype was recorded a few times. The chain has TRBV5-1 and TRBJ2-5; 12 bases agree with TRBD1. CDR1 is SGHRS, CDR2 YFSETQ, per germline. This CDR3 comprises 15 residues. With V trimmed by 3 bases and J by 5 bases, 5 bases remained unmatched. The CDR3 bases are TGCGCCAGCAGCTGGGGACAGGGGGCGGAGGAGACCCAGTACTTC. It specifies CASSWGQGAEETQYF. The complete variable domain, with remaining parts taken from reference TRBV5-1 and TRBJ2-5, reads KAGVTQTPRYLIKTRGQQVTLSCSPISGHRSVSWYQQTPGQGLQFLFEYFSETQRNKGNFPGRFSGRQFSNSRSEMNVSTLELGDSALYLCASSWGQGAEETQYFGPGTRLLVL.

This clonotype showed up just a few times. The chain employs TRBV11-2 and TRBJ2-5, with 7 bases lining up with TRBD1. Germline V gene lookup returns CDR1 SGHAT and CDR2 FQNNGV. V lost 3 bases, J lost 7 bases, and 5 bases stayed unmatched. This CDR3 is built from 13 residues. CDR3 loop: CASSLTGMGTQYF. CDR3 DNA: TGTGCCAGCAGCTTGACAGGGATGGGGACCCAGTACTTC. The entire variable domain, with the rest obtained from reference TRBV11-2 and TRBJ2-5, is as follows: EAGVAQSPRYKIIEKRQSVAFWCNPISGHATLYWYQQILGQGPKLLIQFQNNGVVDDSQLPKDRFSAERLKGVDSTLKIQPAKLEDSAVYLCASSLTGMGTQYFGPGTRLLVL.

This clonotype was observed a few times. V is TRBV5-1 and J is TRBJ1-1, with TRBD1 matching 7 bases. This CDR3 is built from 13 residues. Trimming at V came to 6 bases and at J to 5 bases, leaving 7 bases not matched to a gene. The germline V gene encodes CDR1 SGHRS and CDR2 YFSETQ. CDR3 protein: CASNPTGDTEAFF. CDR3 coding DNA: TGCGCCAGCAACCCAACAGGGGATACTGAAGCTTTCTTT.

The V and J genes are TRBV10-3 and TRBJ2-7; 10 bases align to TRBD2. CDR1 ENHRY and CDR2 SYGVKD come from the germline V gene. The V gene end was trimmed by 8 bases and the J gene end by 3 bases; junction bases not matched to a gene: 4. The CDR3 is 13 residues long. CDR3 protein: CAISKREGYEQYF. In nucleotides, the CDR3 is TGTGCCATCTCGAAGCGGGAGGGCTACGAGCAGTACTTC.

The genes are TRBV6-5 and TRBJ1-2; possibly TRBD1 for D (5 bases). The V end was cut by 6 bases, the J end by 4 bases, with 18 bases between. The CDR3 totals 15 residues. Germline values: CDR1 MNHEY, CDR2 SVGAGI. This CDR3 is CASRGQGKEAYGYTF. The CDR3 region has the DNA TGTGCCAGCAGGGGCCAGGGAAAAGAGGCCTATGGCTACACCTTC.

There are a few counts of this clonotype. The CDR3 DNA is TGTGCCAGCACGGACGGGTCCTACGAGCAGTACTTC. This gives the protein CASTDGSYEQYF. The rearrangement uses TRBV12-3 or TRBV12-4 and TRBJ2-7, with D unresolved. CDR3 length equals 12 residues. Trimming stripped 7 bases from V and 1 base from J, with 8 bases between.

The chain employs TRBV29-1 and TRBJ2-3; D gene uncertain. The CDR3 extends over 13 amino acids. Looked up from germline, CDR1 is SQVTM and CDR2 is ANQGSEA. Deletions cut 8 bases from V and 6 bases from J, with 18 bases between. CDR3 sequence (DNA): TGCAGCACCGCCCGGACGGCCCCGGATACGCAGTATTTT. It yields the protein CSTARTAPDTQYF.

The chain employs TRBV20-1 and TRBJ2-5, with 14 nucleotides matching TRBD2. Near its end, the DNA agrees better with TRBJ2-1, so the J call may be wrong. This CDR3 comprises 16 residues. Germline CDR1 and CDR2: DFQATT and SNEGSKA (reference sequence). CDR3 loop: CSAREGLAGERNEQFF. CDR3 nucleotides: TGCAGTGCTAGAGAGGGACTAGCGGGGGAACGCAATGAGCAGTTCTTC.

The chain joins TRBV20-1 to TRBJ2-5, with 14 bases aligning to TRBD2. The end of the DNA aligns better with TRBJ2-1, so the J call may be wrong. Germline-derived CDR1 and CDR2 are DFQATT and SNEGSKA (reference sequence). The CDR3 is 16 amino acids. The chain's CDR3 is CSARGTSGRNYNEQFF. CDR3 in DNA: TGCAGTGCTAGAGGGACTAGCGGGAGGAACTACAATGAGCAGTTCTTC.

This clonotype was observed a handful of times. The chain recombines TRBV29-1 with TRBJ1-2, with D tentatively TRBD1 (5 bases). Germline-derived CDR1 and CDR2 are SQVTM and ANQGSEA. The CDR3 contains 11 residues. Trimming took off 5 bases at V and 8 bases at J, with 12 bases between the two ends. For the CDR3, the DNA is TGCAGCGTTCAATATCGGGACGGCTACACCTTC. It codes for CSVQYRDGYTF.

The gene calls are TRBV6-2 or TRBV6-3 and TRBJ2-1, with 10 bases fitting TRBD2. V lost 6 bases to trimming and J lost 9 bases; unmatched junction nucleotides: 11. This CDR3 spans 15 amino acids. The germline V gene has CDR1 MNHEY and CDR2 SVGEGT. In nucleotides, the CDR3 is TGTGCCAGCAGGTCAGCGGGGGGGCTAATGGGTGAGCAGTTCTTC. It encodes CASRSAGGLMGEQFF.

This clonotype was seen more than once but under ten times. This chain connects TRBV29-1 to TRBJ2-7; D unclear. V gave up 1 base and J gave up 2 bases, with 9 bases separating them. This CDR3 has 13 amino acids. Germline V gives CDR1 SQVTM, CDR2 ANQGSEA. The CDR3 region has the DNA TGCAGCGTTGAAGCCGGCCCTACCTACGAGCAGTACTTC. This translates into CSVEAGPTYEQYF.

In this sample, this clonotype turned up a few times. The chain's CDR3 is CASSPSGWGETQYF. CDR3 nucleotides: TGTGCCAGCAGCCCTAGCGGCTGGGGGGAGACCCAGTACTTC. This chain uses TRBV5-6 with TRBJ2-5; TRBD2 aligns across 7 bases. V gave up 4 bases and J gave up 5 bases; unmatched junction bases: 8. Germline-derived CDR1 and CDR2 are SGHDT and YYEEEE. The CDR3 consists of 14 residues.

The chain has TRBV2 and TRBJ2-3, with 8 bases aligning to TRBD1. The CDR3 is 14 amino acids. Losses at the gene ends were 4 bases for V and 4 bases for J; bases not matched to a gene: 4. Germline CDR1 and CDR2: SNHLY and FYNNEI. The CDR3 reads CASSVSGGSDTQYF. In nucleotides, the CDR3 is TGTGCCAGCAGTGTCTCAGGGGGCTCAGATACGCAGTATTTT.

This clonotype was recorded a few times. The CDR3 reads CASRTTSGEVYEQYF. Here the CDR3 DNA reads TGTGCCAGCAGGACGACTAGCGGGGAAGTCTACGAGCAGTACTTC. The V and J genes are TRBV27 and TRBJ2-7; 11 bases line up with TRBD2. With 6 bases clipped from V and 3 bases from J, the junction kept 7 bases outside the gene matches. This CDR3 contains 15 residues. Germline lookup yields CDR1 MNHEY and CDR2 SMNVEV (reference sequence).

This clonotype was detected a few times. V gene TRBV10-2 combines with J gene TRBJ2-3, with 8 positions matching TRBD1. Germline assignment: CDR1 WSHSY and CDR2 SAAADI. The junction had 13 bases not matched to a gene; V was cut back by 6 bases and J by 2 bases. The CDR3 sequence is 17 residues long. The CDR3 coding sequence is TGCGCCAGCAGCGCCCCCGACAGGGGAAAACCCACAGATACGCAGTATTTT. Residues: CASSAPDRGKPTDTQYF.

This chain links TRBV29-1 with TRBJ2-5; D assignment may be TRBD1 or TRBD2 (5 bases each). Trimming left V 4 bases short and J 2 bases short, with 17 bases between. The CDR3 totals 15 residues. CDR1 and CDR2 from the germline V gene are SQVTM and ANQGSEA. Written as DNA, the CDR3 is TGCAGCGTTGTGAGGGGTACGGGCGTTCAAGAGACCCAGTACTTC. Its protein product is CSVVRGTGVQETQYF.

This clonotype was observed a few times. This CDR3 reads CASSGSPGADEQYF. DNA of the CDR3: TGCGCCAGCAGCGGATCTCCGGGAGCCGACGAGCAGTACTTC. V usage is TRBV4-3 and J usage is TRBJ2-7, with D maybe TRBD2 (6 bases). Trimming shortened V by 5 bases and J by 5 bases, and 16 bases separated the two germline ends. CDR3 length: 14 amino acids. Germline CDR1 and CDR2: LGHNA and YSLEER.

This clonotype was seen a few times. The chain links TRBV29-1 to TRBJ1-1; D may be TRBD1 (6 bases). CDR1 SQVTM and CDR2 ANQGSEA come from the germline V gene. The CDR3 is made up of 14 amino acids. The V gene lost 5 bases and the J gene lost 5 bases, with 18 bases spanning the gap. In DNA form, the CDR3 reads TGCAGCGTTCCATGGACAGAGAGGGCAACTGAAGCTTTCTTT. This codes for CSVPWTERATEAFF.

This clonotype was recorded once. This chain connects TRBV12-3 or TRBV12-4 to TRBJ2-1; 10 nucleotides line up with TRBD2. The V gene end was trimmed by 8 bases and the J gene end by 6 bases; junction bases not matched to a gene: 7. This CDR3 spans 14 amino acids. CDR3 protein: CASGKTSGPNEQFF. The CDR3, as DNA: TGTGCCAGCGGCAAGACTAGCGGGCCCAATGAGCAGTTCTTC.

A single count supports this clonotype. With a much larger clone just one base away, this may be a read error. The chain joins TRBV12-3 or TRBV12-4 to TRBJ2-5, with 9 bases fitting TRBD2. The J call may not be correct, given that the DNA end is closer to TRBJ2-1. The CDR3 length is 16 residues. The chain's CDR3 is CASRGFGTSFFNEQFF. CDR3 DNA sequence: TGTGCCAGCAGAGGATTTGGGACTAGCTTTTTTAATGAGCAGTTCTTC.

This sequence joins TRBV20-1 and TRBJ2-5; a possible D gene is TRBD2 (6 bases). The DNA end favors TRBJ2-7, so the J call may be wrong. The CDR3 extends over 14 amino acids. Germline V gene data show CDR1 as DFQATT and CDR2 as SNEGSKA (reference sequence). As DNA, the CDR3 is TGCAGTGCTAGAAAGGTAGCGGCTTCCTACGAGCAGTACTTC. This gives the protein CSARKVAASYEQYF.

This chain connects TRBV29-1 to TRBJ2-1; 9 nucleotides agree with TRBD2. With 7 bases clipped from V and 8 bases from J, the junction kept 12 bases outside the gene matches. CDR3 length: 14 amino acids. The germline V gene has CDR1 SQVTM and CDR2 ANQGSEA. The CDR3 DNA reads TGCAGCGGGAGGGGGAAGCGGGAGGTATATGAGCAGTTCTTC. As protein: CSGRGKREVYEQFF.

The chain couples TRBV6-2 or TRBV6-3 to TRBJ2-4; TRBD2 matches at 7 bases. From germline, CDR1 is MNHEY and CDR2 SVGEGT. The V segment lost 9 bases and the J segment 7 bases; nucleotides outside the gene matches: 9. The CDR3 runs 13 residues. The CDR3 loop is CASAEGGTNIQYF. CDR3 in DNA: TGTGCCAGTGCAGAGGGAGGGACGAACATTCAGTACTTC.

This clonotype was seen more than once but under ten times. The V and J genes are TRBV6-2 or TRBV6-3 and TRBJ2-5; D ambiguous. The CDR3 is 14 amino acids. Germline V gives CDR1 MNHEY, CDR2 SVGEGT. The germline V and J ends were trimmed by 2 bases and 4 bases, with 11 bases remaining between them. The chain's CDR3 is CASSYETNRETQYF. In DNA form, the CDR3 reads TGTGCCAGCAGTTACGAAACCAACCGAGAGACCCAGTACTTC.

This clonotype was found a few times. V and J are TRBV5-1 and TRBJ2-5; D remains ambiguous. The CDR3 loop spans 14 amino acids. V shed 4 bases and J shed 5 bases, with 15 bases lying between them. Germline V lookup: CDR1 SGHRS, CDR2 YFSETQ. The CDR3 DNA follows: TGCGCCAGCAGCCTAAGCCTCGTGGGGGAGACCCAGTACTTC. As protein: CASSLSLVGETQYF.

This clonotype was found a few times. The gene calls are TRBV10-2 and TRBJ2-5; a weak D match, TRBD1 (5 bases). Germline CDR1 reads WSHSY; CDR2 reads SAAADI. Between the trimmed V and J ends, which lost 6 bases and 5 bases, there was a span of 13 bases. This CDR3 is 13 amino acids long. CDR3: CASRGVDGETQYF. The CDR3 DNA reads TGCGCCAGCAGAGGGGTTGATGGCGAGACCCAGTACTTC.

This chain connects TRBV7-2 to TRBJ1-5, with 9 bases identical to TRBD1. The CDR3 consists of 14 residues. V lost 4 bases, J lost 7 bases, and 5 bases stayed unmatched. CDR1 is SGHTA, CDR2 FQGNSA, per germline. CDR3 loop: CASSSNRGRQPQHF. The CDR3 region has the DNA TGTGCCAGCAGCTCCAACAGGGGGCGACAGCCCCAGCATTTT.

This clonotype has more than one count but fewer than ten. The CDR3, as DNA: TGTGCCAGCAGCCAGACCCTCAGGGACGAAGCTTTCTTT. It encodes CASSQTLRDEAFF. This chain connects TRBV6-2 or TRBV6-3 to TRBJ1-1; D may be TRBD1 (5 bases). CDR3 length: 13 amino acids. CDR1 and CDR2 (germline): MNHEY, SVGEGT. V lost 6 bases and J lost 8, with 16 bases in between.

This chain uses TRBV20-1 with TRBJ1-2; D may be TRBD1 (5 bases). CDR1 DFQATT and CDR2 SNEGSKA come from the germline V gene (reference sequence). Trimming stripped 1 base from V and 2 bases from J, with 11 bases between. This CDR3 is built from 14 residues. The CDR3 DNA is TGCAGTGCTAGAGGGGGACTGCTAAACTATGGCTACACCTTC. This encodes CSARGGLLNYGYTF.